This TCR beta chain was sequenced in a study of CD8 T cells in acute hepatitis C reinfection. Looking at the study overall: CD8+ T cells recognizing the HCV NS3-1073 epitope were profiled acutely and after viral clearance.

This CDR3 spans 16 amino acids. V dropped 5 bases and J dropped 6; count of bases not matched to a gene: 13. Per the germline V gene, CDR1 is MGHDK and CDR2 is SYGVNS. The study, taken as a whole, reports: Chronically infected subjects had no follow-up NS3-1073 repertoires. No group differed significantly in the high NS3-1073 repertoire diversity. Preferential TRBV04 and TRBV06 usage appeared in all groups and was not explained by the naive pool.

Time point given: naive CD8 control sorted from an acute-time-point sample. For this clone: Its antigen is undetermined.

Method: immunoSEQ multiplex PCR; TCRdb's copy keeps in-frame clones and lacks some. The sample lists around 36,000 clones, over 75% occurring once. Sequenced material: naive CD8+ T cells from PBMCs. This chain uses TRBV25-1 with TRBJ2-7, with 10 bases lining up with TRBD1. The origin of this receptor is a young woman who spontaneously cleared hepatitis C infection. CDR3 bases: TGTGCCAGCAGTCTACCGGGACAGGGGTGGAATGGCGAGCAGTACTTC. It codes for CASSLPGQGWNGEQYF.